Described below is a single T cell receptor (beta chain) sequence and its context. The source of the sample is a study of human thymus T cells. The V and J ends lost 4 bases and 4 bases, in that order; junction bases with no gene match: 8. Germline CDR1 reads SGDLS; CDR2 reads YYNGEE. The CDR3 loop spans 16 amino acids. Half of the eight donors gave roughly 0.5-1 mL blood during surgery. Data came from immunoSEQ multiplex PCR; TCRdb stores just in-frame clones and leaves some out. The repertoire holds approximately 46,000 clones, 95% seen once, with under 0.2% in the top ten. The chain employs TRBV9 and TRBJ2-2; the match to TRBD2 covers 9 bases. The specimen was blood. This TCR was sampled from a girl under three years old with a congenital heart defect but otherwise immunologically healthy. CDR3 amino acids: CASSSPSGTVTGELFF. CDR3 coding DNA: TGTGCCAGCAGCTCACCTAGCGGGACGGTCACCGGGGAGCTGTTTTTT. Full variable domain (rest looked up from reference TRBV9 and TRBJ2-2): DSGVTQTPKHLITATGQRVTLRCSPRSGDLSVYWYQQSLDQGLQFLIQYYNGEERAKGNILERFSAQQFPDLHSELNLSSLELGDSALYFCASSSPSGTVTGELFFGEGSRLTVL.